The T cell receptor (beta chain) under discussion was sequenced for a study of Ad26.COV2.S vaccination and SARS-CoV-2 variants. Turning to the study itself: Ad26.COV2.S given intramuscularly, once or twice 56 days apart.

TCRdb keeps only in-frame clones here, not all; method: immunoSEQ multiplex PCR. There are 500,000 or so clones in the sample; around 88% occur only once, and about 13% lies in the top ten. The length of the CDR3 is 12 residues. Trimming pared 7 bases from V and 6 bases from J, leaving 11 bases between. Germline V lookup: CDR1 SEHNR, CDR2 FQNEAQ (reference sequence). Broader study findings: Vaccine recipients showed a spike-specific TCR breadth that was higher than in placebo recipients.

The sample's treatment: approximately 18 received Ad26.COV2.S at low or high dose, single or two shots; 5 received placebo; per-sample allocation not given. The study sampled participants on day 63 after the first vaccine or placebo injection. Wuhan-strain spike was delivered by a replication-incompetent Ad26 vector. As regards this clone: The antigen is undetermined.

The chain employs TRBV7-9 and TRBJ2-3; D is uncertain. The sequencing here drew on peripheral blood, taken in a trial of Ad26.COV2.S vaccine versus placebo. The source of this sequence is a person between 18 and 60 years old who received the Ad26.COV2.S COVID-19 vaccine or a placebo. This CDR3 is CASTRKADTQYF. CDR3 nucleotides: TGTGCCAGCACCCGGAAGGCCGATACGCAGTATTTT.